Listed here are 2 T cell receptor beta chains from one sample, sequenced in a study of blood T cell repertoires in COVID-19. Data came from immunoSEQ multiplex PCR; TCRdb stores just in-frame clones and leaves some out. The repertoire holds tens of thousands of clones, with 88% as singletons. The sample taken for sequencing was peripheral blood. All receptors come from a human donor in a cohort sampled during active COVID-19.

This clone appeared once. The chain carries TRBV3-1 (or the pseudogene TRBV3-2) and TRBJ2-5; 9 bases match TRBD2. The V and J ends lost 1 base and 3 bases, in that order; junction bases with no gene match: 6. The CDR3 is 16 residues long. Looked up from germline, CDR1 is LGHDT and CDR2 is YNNKEL (reference sequence). DNA for the CDR3: TGTGCCAGCAGCCAAGCCGGGACTAGCATAAAAGAGACCCAGTACTTC. Translation gives CASSQAGTSIKETQYF.

V gene TRBV24-1 combines with J gene TRBJ2-1; 9 bases fit TRBD2. Per germline, CDR1 KGHDR and CDR2 SFDVKD. Germline trimming cut 3 bases from V and 2 bases from J; bases unmatched to any gene: 4. CDR3 size: 16 residues. The CDR3 DNA is TGTGCCACCAGTGATGATATAGCGGGAGCCTACAATGAGCAGTTCTTC. Residues: CATSDDIAGAYNEQFF.